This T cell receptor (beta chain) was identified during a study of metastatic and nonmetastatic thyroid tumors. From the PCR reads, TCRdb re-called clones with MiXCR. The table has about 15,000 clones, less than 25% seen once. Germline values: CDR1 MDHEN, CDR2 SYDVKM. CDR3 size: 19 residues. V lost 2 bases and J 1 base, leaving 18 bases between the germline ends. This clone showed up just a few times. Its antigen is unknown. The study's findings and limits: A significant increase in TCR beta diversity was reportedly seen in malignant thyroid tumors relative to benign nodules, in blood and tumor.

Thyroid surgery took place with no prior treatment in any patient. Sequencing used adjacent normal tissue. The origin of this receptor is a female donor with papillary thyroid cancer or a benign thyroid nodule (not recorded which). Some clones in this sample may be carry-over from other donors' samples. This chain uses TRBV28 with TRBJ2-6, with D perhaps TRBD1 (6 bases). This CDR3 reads CASSLQRVRGPSGANVLTF. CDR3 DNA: TGTGCCAGCAGTTTACAACGAGTCAGGGGCCCGTCTGGGGCCAACGTCCTGACTTTC.